This section outlines one TCR beta chain sequence together with its context. Its specific antigen is unknown. The input lacks base qualities; no much larger clone sits a single base away. V has 1 base trimmed and J has 3 bases trimmed; junction bases matching no gene number 3. From the cysteine up to the phenylalanine, the CDR3 has a length of 16 residues. Only the CDR3 region is kept as DNA, spanning 48 bases read in frame from base 1. The germline V gene sets CDR1 to SGHRS and CDR2 to YFSETQ. The sample's treatment or condition label is to be understood as: live attenuated yellow fever vaccine strain. PBMCs were isolated from peripheral blood using a standard Ficoll-Paque protocol. CD4 and CD8 T-cell fractions were isolated with Dynabeads CD4 and CD8 positive selection kits. RNA was extracted with TriZol from bulk PBMCs, CD4 and CD8 fractions, and dextramer-positive and dextramer-negative fractions.

These data belong to a study of T cells after yellow fever vaccination (dated by TCRdb to about 2019). A note on the overall study: The SMART-Seq v4 Ultra Low Input RNA kit was used to prepare libraries from fractions with low cell numbers. To follow T-cell clones before and after both primary and booster YFV17D yellow fever vaccination, bulk TCR alpha and beta repertoires underwent longitudinal sequencing. The cohort comprised two healthy male donors, one aged 18 to 29 and one aged 30 to 39 years. Blood samples were taken at several timepoints before and after primary and secondary immunization, and bulk PBMC replicates and cell subsets were isolated. Results the study describes overall, beyond this receptor: The secondary T-cell response was weaker than the primary response but faster, peaking on day 5 instead of day 15. Because only two donors were included in the study, the extent to which the findings can be generalized is limited. Computational filtering was required because FACS-sorted repertoires could contain abundant contaminating clonotypes from the bulk population. A small share of clonotypes was detected in both CD4 and CD8 compartments, with the overlap likely arising from convergent recombination. Most clones expanded after primary vaccination were re-detected after the booster (almost 98% of CD4 and around 86% of CD8), suggesting broad memory maintenance.

TCR cDNA was synthesized by 5'RACE template switching, which introduced a universal primer site and unique molecular identifiers. cDNA synthesis was primed from both the TCR alpha and TCR beta constant segments. Two PCR steps were used to amplify libraries, with sample barcodes and sequencing adapters being added in the second step. Sequencing of the libraries was done on either Illumina HiSeq 2500 (2x100 bp) or NovaSeq (2x150 bp). The source study handled its data this way. Reads were demultiplexed and collapsed into UMI consensus sequences with MIGEC, and V(D)J alignment was performed with MiXCR. Vaccine-responding clonotypes were defined with edgeR using replicate PBMC samples, requiring FDR below 0.01 and a log2 fold change above 5 up to day 15. Each bulk clonotype received a CD4 or CD8 identity based on whether the sequenced CD4 or CD8 repertoire contained that clonotype at higher abundance. The raw public data were reprocessed by TCRdb itself: fastp quality trimming at Q25, MiXCR clonotype calling, in-frame beta chains only. Rows merge per CDR3 protein into single entries with the most common DNA and genes. TCRdb assigned the V and J calls; the authors' analysis was not used. This sample holds roughly 160,000 distinct CDR3 sequences; 6% to 7.5% were observed only once. More than 2.5% of the sample goes to the ten largest clones.

The sequencing here drew on CD4+ T cells sorted from PBMCs, taken around 5 days after the first yellow fever vaccination. This receptor was taken from a man younger than 35 who received the YFV17D yellow fever vaccine. Rearrangement joined TRBV5-1 to TRBJ2-2, with TRBD2 identical over 10 junction bases. The nucleotides read TGCGCCAGCAGCTTGTCACTAGCGGGGTACACCGGGGAGCTGTTTTTT. Translation gives CASSLSLAGYTGELFF.